This T cell receptor beta chain appears in the sequencing data of a study of T-cell memory formation after mild COVID-19. Germline V CDR1 and CDR2: SGHVS, FNYEAQ. This CDR3 has 15 residues. The junction had 7 bases not matched to a gene; V was cut back by 4 bases and J by 2 bases. TCRdb used MiXCR to reprocess the 5' RACE reads, holding one entry per CDR3 protein. The sample contains almost 350,000 distinct CDR3 sequences, roughly 19% of which appear only once. The clonotype originates from a man aged 18-30 years who had mild COVID-19 (a few samples of this study predate the infection). Cell type and time point are not known. The material sequenced was PBMCs or a T cell subset sorted from them (not recorded which). The J gene is TRBJ1-1, the V gene TRBV7-6, with TRBD1 identical over 7 bases. CDR3 nucleotide sequence: TGTGCCAGCAGCTCGTCAGGGGGAGGAAACACTGAAGCTTTCTTT. Protein product: CASSSSGGGNTEAFF. Together with reference TRBV7-6 and TRBJ1-1, the CDR3 gives the full variable domain: GAGVSQSPRYKVTKRGQDVALRCDPISGHVSLYWYRQALGQGPEFLTYFNYEAQQDKSGLPNDRFSAERPEGSISTLTIQRTEQRDSAMYRCASSSSGGGNTEAFFGQGTRLTVV.